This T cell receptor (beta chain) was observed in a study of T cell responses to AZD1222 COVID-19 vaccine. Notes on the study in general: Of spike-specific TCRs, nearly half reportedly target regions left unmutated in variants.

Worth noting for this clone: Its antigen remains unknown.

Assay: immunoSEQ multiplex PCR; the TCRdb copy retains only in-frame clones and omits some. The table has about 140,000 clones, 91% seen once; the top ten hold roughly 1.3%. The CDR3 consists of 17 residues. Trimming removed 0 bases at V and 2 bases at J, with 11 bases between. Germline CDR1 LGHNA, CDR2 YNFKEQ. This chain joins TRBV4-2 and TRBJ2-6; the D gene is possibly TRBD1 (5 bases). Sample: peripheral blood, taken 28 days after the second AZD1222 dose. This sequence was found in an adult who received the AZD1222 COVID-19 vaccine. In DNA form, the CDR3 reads TGTGCCAGCAGCCAAGATCGTCCAGGGACTGGGGCCAACGTCCTGACTTTC. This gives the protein CASSQDRPGTGANVLTF.